The clone carrying this TCR beta chain is a singleton in its sample. The data originate from a study of blood T cell repertoires in COVID-19. Original analysis: The authors estimated nucleated cell counts from reference gene primer amplification. The data were produced by immunoSEQ multiplex PCR, yet TCRdb's version contains in-frame clones alone and is incomplete. Clone size and V and J calls were adopted from that table, with D and trimming inferred from the DNA. The sample includes 7,500 to 10,000 clones, around 76% seen only once; the top ten take around 37%. The CDR3 is 14 residues long. With 3 bases clipped from V and 6 bases from J, the junction kept 8 bases outside the gene matches. CDR1 is SGHAT, CDR2 FQNNGV, per germline.

The sample taken for sequencing was peripheral blood. J is TRBJ2-7 and V is TRBV11-2; 7 bases are shared with TRBD2. The source is a human donor in a cohort sampled during active COVID-19. CDR3: CASSFGTTSVEQYF. The CDR3 nucleotides read TGTGCCAGCAGCTTCGGGACTACGAGCGTCGAGCAGTACTTC.